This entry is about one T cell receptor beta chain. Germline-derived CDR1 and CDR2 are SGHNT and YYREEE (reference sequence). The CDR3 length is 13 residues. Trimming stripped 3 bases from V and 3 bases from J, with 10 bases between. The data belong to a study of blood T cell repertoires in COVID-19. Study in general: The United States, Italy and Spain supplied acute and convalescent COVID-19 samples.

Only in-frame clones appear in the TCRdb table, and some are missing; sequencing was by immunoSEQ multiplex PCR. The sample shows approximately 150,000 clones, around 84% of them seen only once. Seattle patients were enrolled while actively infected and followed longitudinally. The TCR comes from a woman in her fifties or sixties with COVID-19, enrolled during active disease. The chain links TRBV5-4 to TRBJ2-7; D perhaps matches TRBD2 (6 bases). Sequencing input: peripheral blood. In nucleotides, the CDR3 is TGTGCCAGCAGCTCCTGGGACTTCTACGAGCAGTACTTC. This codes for CASSSWDFYEQYF.